This T cell receptor (beta chain) was profiled in a study of T cell responses to AZD1222 COVID-19 vaccine. Study conclusions and caveats: Among those given AZD1222, only five or six were seropositive at baseline.

Notes on this clone: Its antigen remains unidentified.

V lost 7 bases to trimming and J lost 6 bases; unmatched junction nucleotides: 3. The CDR3 contains 12 residues. Measured with immunoSEQ multiplex PCR; TCRdb has only the in-frame clones, and not every one. The sample has 130,000 or so clones; roughly 90% are singletons. Sequencing was performed on peripheral blood, taken on day 0 of AZD1222 vaccination. The source is an adult in good health. The chain combines TRBV12-3 or TRBV12-4 with TRBJ2-1; 7 bases agree with TRBD2. The CDR3 sequence is CASTPGGNEQFF. CDR3 bases: TGTGCCAGCACCCCGGGGGGCAATGAGCAGTTCTTC.